This T cell receptor beta chain was recorded in a study of cytomegalovirus exposure and HLA in healthy donors. Background on the study: Caucasian-associated ancestry cluster membership applied to about 77% of some 400 genotyped donors.

General study findings and limits: According to an earlier analysis, most TCR beta V segments yielded productive rearrangements about 90% or about 30% of the time.

13 Jbeta primers and 60 Vbeta primers were used for the PCR. The data were produced by immunoSEQ multiplex PCR, yet TCRdb's version contains in-frame clones alone and is incomplete. The sample contains around 150,000 clones, around three quarters of which appear only once. As regards this clone: Its antigen is not identified.

Germline assignment: CDR1 MNHNS and CDR2 SASEGT. The V gene lost 5 bases and the J gene lost 10 bases, with 15 bases spanning the gap. The length of the CDR3 is 14 residues. The chain employs TRBV6-1 and TRBJ1-6; D remains ambiguous. The receptor comes from a man aged 40-55 years in good health and CMV-seropositive. Sequencing was performed on PBMCs. In nucleotides, the CDR3 is TGTGCCAGCAGTCAACGACACGGAGGGTCACCCCTCCACTTT. Translation: CASSQRHGGSPLHF.